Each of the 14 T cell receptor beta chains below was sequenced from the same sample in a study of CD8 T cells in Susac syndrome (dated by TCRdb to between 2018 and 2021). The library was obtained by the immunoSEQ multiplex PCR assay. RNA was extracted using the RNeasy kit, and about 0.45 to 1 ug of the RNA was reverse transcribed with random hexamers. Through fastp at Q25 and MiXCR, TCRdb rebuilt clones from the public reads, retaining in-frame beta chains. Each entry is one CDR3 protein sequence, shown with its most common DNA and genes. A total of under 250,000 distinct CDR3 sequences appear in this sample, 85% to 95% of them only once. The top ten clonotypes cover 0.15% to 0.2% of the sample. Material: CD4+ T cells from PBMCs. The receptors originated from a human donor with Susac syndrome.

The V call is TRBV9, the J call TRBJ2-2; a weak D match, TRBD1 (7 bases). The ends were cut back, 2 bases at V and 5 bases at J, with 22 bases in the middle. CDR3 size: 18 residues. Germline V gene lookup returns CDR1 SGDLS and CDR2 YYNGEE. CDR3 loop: CASSVSQLRGRETGELFF. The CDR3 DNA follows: TGTGCCAGCAGCGTGAGTCAACTAAGGGGGCGGGAAACCGGGGAGCTGTTTTTT.

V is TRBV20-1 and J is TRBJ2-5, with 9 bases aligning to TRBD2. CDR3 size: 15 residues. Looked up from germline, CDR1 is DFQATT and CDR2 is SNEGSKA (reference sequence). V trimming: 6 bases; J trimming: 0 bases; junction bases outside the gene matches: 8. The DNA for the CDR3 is TGCAGTGCCATTCTCCTAGCGGGGAACCAAGAGACCCAGTACTTC. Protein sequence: CSAILLAGNQETQYF.

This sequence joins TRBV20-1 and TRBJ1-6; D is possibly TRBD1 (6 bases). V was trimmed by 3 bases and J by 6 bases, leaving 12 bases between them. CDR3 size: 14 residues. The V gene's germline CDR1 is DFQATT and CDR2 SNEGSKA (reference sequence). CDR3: CSARETGFNSPLHF. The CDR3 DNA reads TGCAGTGCTAGGGAAACAGGGTTTAATTCACCCCTCCACTTT.

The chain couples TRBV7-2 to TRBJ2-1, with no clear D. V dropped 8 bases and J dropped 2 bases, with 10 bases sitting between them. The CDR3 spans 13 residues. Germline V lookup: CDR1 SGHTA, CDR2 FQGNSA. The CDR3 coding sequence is TGTGCCAGCTCCCAAGGGACCTACAATGAGCAGTTCTTC. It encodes CASSQGTYNEQFF.

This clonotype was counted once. The CDR3 bases are TGTGCCAGCAGCCAAGATCAGGGGCTAGCAACCCAGTTCTTC. Translation: CASSQDQGLATQFF. The chain couples TRBV14 to TRBJ2-1, with D possibly matching TRBD1 (6 bases). CDR1 is SGHDN and CDR2 is FVKESK in the germline V gene. V was trimmed by 0 bases and J by 13 bases, leaving 16 bases between them. CDR3 size: 14 residues.

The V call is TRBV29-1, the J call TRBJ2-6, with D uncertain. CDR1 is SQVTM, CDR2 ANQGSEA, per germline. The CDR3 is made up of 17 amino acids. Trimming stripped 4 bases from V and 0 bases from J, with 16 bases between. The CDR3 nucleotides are TGCAGCGTTGCCCTTACGTTCGACTTCTCTGGGGCCAACGTCCTGACTTTC. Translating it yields CSVALTFDFSGANVLTF.

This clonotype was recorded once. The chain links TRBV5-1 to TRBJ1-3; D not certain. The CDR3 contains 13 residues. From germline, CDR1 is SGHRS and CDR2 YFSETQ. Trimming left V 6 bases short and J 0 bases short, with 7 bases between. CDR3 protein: CASKVASGNTIYF. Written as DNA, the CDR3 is TGCGCCAGCAAGGTCGCCTCTGGAAACACCATATATTTT.

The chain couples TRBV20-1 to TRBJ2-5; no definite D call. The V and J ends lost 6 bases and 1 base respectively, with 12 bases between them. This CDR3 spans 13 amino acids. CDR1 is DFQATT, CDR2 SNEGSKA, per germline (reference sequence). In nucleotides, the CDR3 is TGCAGTGCCTCGCAGGCTAGCCAAGAGACCCAGTACTTC. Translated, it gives CSASQASQETQYF.

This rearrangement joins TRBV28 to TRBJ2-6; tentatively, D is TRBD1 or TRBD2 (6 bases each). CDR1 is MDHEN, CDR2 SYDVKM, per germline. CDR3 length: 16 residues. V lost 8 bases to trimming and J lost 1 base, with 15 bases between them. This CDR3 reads CASGSGALSGANVLTF. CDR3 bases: TGTGCCAGCGGTTCGGGGGCCCTTTCTGGGGCCAACGTCCTGACTTTC.

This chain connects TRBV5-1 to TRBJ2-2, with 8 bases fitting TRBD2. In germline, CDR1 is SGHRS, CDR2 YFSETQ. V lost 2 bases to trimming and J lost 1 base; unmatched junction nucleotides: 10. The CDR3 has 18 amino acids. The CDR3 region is CASSFRTSGIMNTGELFF. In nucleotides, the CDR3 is TGCGCCAGCAGCTTCCGTACTAGCGGAATAATGAACACCGGGGAGCTGTTTTTT.

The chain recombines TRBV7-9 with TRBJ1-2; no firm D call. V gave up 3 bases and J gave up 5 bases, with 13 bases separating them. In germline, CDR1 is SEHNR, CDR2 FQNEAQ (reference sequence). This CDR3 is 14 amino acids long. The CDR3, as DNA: TGTGCCAGCAGCTTCGTGCTGCCGGAGTATGGCTACACCTTC. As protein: CASSFVLPEYGYTF. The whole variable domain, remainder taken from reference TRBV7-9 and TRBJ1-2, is DTGVSQNPRHKITKRGQNVTFRCDPISEHNRLYWYRQTLGQGPEFLTYFQNEAQLEKSRLLSDRFSAERPKGSFSTLEIQRTEQGDSAMYLCASSFVLPEYGYTFGSGTRLTVV.

CDR3 region: CASSLTGRGSNQPQHF. The CDR3 DNA sequence: TGTGCCAGCAGCTTGACAGGGCGCGGGAGCAATCAGCCCCAGCATTTT. The rearrangement uses TRBV5-6 and TRBJ1-5; D might be TRBD1 (6 bases). V was clipped by 1 base and J by 1 base, with 12 bases between them. The germline V gene has CDR1 SGHDT and CDR2 YYEEEE. The CDR3 has 16 amino acids.

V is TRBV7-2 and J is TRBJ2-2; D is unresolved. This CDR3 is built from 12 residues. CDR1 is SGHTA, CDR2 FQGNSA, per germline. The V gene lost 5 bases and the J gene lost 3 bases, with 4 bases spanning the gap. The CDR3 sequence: CASSRYTGELFF. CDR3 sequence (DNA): TGTGCCAGCAGCCGTTACACCGGGGAGCTGTTTTTT.

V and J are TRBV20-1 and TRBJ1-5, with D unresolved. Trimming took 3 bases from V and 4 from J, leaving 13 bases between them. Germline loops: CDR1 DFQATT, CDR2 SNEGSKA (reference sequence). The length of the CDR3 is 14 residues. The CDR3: CSARDYRSNQPQHF. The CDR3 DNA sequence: TGCAGTGCTAGGGACTACCGGAGTAATCAGCCCCAGCATTTT.